A single sample is the source of the 2 T cell receptor beta chains below, sequenced in a study of tumor-infiltrating lymphocytes in primary liver carcinoma. In addition to blood RNA drawn from unsorted whole blood, germline DNA was extracted. Total RNA (approximately 450 ng) served as template for TCR beta cDNA synthesis primed by a constant-region primer. Nested multiplex PCR, run for three rounds with slightly modified ARM-PCR, yielded TCR beta libraries. The study ran its first two PCR rounds for roughly 11 cycles each, using TRBV1-TRBV30 forward primers and a C-beta reverse primer. TCRdb used MiXCR to reprocess the multiplex PCR reads, holding one entry per CDR3 protein. The sample has about 330,000 distinct CDR3 sequences; about 65% are singletons. Sequencing was performed on peripheral blood. The receptors here all came from a man aged 35-49 years with primary liver carcinoma and hepatitis B virus infection.

Remarks on this clonotype: Sequence at one end of the junction differs from germline and may be a read error. The V gene is TRBV11-2, the J gene TRBJ1-4; no definite D call. Germline loops: CDR1 SGHAT, CDR2 FQNNGV. The length of the CDR3 is 17 residues. CDR3 protein: CAGSLSASTPLMEKLFF. DNA for the CDR3: TGTGCCGGCAGCTTAAGTGCCAGTACACCCCTGATGGAAAAACTGTTTTTT.

This clonotype has more than one count but fewer than ten. This may be a read error: a much more frequent sequence differs by one nucleotide. This sequence joins TRBV4-2 and TRBJ2-3; the match to TRBD2 covers 9 bases. The CDR3 sequence is 16 residues long. Germline CDR1 and CDR2: LGHNA and YNFKEQ. The CDR3 loop is CASSPRTSVSTDMQYF. CDR3 in DNA: TGTGCCAGCAGCCCGAGGACTAGCGTTAGCACAGATATGCAGTATTTT.